The next 31 T cell receptor beta chains were all read from a single sample in a study of cytomegalovirus exposure and HLA in healthy donors. The PCR contained 60 Vbeta and 13 Jbeta primers. The repertoire was sequenced with immunoSEQ multiplex PCR; TCRdb's copy has only in-frame clones and lacks some. Among 120,000 or so clones listed, 77% were seen once. Sequenced material: PBMCs. The receptor source for this set is a man between 18 and 35 years old in good health and CMV-seropositive.

A note on this clone: Germline is not matched at one junction end, which may reflect a read error. V gene TRBV7-9 combines with J gene TRBJ1-2, with 9 bases aligning to TRBD1. The germline V gene has CDR1 SEHNR and CDR2 FQNEAQ (reference sequence). CDR3 length: 15 residues. This CDR3 reads CSSTVGTGLNYGYTF. CDR3 nucleotide sequence: TGTTCCAGCACCGTTGGGACAGGGCTAAACTATGGCTACACCTTC.

The gene calls are TRBV7-9 and TRBJ1-4; the match to TRBD1 covers 10 bases. The CDR3 spans 15 residues. Germline V gene data show CDR1 as SEHNR and CDR2 as FQNEAQ (reference sequence). Trimming removed 5 bases from V and 5 bases from J; junction bases left unmatched: 5. The CDR3 coding sequence is TGTGCCAGCAGCCCCGACAGGGGGCGAAATGAAAAACTGTTTTTT. Protein sequence: CASSPDRGRNEKLFF.

This clone was detected once. The chain uses TRBV27 and TRBJ2-3; no clear D. The CDR3 runs 16 residues. The germline gives CDR1 MNHEY, CDR2 SMNVEV (reference sequence). Trimming cost V 6 bases and J 3 bases, with 19 bases left between them. For the CDR3, the DNA is TGTGCCAGCAGCAACGAACTAAATGTTAAAACAGATACGCAGTATTTT. Protein: CASSNELNVKTDTQYF.

The J gene is TRBJ1-4, the V gene TRBV28, with a weak D call TRBD1 (5 bases). The V gene's germline CDR1 is MDHEN and CDR2 SYDVKM. With 9 bases removed from V and 5 bases from J, the gap between germline ends came to 10 bases. This CDR3 comprises 12 residues. In DNA, the CDR3 is TGTGCCAGTAGAGCAGGGAATGAAAAACTGTTTTTT. The encoded protein is CASRAGNEKLFF.

This sequence joins TRBV5-1 and TRBJ2-3; 13 bases are shared with TRBD2. The CDR3 loop spans 19 amino acids. The germline V gene encodes CDR1 SGHRS and CDR2 YFSETQ. The ends lost 5 bases at V and 5 bases at J; junction bases unmatched: 17. The CDR3 loop is CASRHKNFTSGRDGDTQYF. In DNA, the CDR3 is TGCGCCAGCAGACACAAGAATTTCACTAGCGGGAGGGATGGAGATACGCAGTATTTT.

V and J are TRBV2 and TRBJ2-2, with 7 bases that match TRBD1. Germline CDR1 SNHLY, CDR2 FYNNEI. V lost 4 bases to trimming and J lost 1 base; unmatched junction nucleotides: 6. This CDR3 region has 16 residues. CDR3 residues: CASSAGTALNTGELFF. CDR3 in DNA: TGTGCCAGCAGTGCAGGGACAGCCTTGAACACCGGGGAGCTGTTTTTT.

The V call is TRBV19, the J call TRBJ1-5; the match to TRBD1 covers 8 bases. The junction had 8 bases not matched to a gene; V was cut back by 8 bases and J by 2 bases. The length of the CDR3 is 15 residues. Germline lookup yields CDR1 LNHDA and CDR2 SQIVND (reference sequence). CDR3 sequence: CASSSGQDGNQPQHF. The CDR3 DNA follows: TGTGCCAGTTCCTCGGGACAGGACGGCAATCAGCCCCAGCATTTT.

This clone showed up just a few times. V usage is TRBV6-1 and J usage is TRBJ1-1; 12 bases are a match to TRBD1. The trim removed 7 bases at V and 7 bases at J, leaving 10 bases unmatched. Looked up from germline, CDR1 is MNHNS and CDR2 is SASEGT. The CDR3 has 15 residues. CDR3 sequence: CASKSGQGAFSEAFF. The CDR3 DNA reads TGTGCCAGCAAGTCGGGACAGGGGGCTTTTAGTGAAGCTTTCTTT.

The rearrangement uses TRBV28 and TRBJ1-2; D is undetermined. Trimming took off 3 bases at V and 2 bases at J, with 7 bases between the two ends. The CDR3 has 13 amino acids. Germline values: CDR1 MDHEN, CDR2 SYDVKM. The CDR3 DNA follows: TGTGCCAGCAGTTTTACCGAGAACTATGGCTACACCTTC. Its translation: CASSFTENYGYTF.

CDR3 amino acids: CASSLEAGSGETQYF. CDR3 sequence (DNA): TGTGCCAGCAGCTTAGAAGCAGGGTCCGGGGAGACCCAGTACTTC. The V gene is TRBV11-2, the J gene TRBJ2-5; D possibly corresponds to TRBD1 (5 bases). Trimming removed 0 bases from V and 5 bases from J, with 13 bases in between. The germline gives CDR1 SGHAT, CDR2 FQNNGV. CDR3 length equals 15 residues.

This chain uses TRBV5-1 with TRBJ2-3; 9 bases agree with TRBD2. The V gene end was trimmed by 0 bases and the J gene end by 5 bases; junction bases not matched to a gene: 10. This CDR3 contains 17 residues. Germline CDR1 reads SGHRS; CDR2 reads YFSETQ. CDR3 sequence reads: CASSLETLAGIRDTQYF. CDR3 nucleotide sequence: TGCGCCAGCAGCTTGGAAACACTAGCGGGTATCAGAGATACGCAGTATTTT.

This clone has just a few counts. CDR3 nucleotides: TGTGCCAGCAGCGTAGCCCCGGGACTAGCGGGAGATGGCAAAAACATTCAGTACTTC. It specifies CASSVAPGLAGDGKNIQYF. The chain carries TRBV9 and TRBJ2-4; 14 nucleotides line up with TRBD2. V shed 0 bases and J 3 bases; nucleotides not matched to a gene: 8. CDR1 and CDR2 (germline): SGDLS, YYNGEE. This CDR3 contains 19 residues.

This clone was seen more than once but under ten times. Here the CDR3 DNA reads TGTGCCAGCAAGACAGGGAAAGGGGGCTACACCTTC. Translating it yields CASKTGKGGYTF. This chain connects TRBV25-1 to TRBJ1-2; 7 nucleotides align to TRBD1. This CDR3 is 12 amino acids long. J gave up 8 bases and V 7 bases, and 7 bases lay outside the gene matches. Germline assignment: CDR1 MGHDK and CDR2 SYGVNS.

This sequence joins TRBV5-6 and TRBJ2-2; D remains ambiguous. Trimming cost V 2 bases and J 4 bases, with 9 bases left between them. Germline V gene sequence: CDR1 SGHDT, CDR2 YYEEEE. CDR3 length equals 14 residues. The CDR3 coding sequence is TGTGCCAGCAGCTTATACAGATTCACCGGGGAGCTGTTTTTT. Residues: CASSLYRFTGELFF.

The chain links TRBV27 to TRBJ2-1; tentative D call: TRBD2 (6 bases). V gave up 10 bases and J gave up 3 bases, with 13 bases separating them. There are 13 residues in the CDR3. Per the germline V gene, CDR1 is MNHEY and CDR2 is SMNVEV (reference sequence). The CDR3 DNA reads as TGTGCCATTTCGGCGGGATTCTACAATGAGCAGTTCTTC. This encodes CAISAGFYNEQFF.

This rearrangement joins TRBV29-1 to TRBJ2-7; 7 bases line up with TRBD2. J lost 2 bases, V lost 3 bases, and 7 bases had no gene match. CDR1 and CDR2 from the germline V gene are SQVTM and ANQGSEA. This CDR3 is built from 14 residues. The CDR3 loop is CSVESSGDTYEQYF. In DNA, the CDR3 is TGCAGCGTTGAGTCCAGCGGGGATACCTACGAGCAGTACTTC.

The CDR3 region has the DNA TGTGCCAGCAGCGTCTCTAGCGGGGGATTAATGGCCCAGTACTTC. Its protein is CASSVSSGGLMAQYF. The rearrangement uses TRBV9 and TRBJ2-5, with 10 bases that match TRBD2. The CDR3 consists of 15 residues. Trimming at V came to 2 bases and at J to 9 bases, leaving 10 bases not matched to a gene. CDR1 is SGDLS, CDR2 YYNGEE, per germline.

The chain joins TRBV7-9 to TRBJ2-1; D is perhaps TRBD1 (6 bases). Germline V CDR1 and CDR2: SEHNR, FQNEAQ (reference sequence). This CDR3 spans 14 amino acids. V was trimmed by 2 bases and J by 6 bases, leaving 11 bases between them. CDR3 residues: CASSLNRVGNEQFF. The CDR3 DNA is TGTGCCAGCAGCTTAAACAGGGTCGGCAATGAGCAGTTCTTC. The entire variable domain, with the rest obtained from reference TRBV7-9 and TRBJ2-1, is as follows: DTGVSQNPRHKITKRGQNVTFRCDPISEHNRLYWYRQTLGQGPEFLTYFQNEAQLEKSRLLSDRFSAERPKGSFSTLEIQRTEQGDSAMYLCASSLNRVGNEQFFGPGTRLTVL.

This chain joins TRBV15 and TRBJ2-7; 9 bases line up with TRBD2. CDR1 and CDR2 (germline): LNHNV, YYDKDF (reference sequence). After removal of 8 bases from V and 5 bases from J, the junction contained 13 bases not matched to a gene. The CDR3 has 15 residues. The CDR3 reads CATAPLAGDYHEQYF. The CDR3 coding sequence is TGTGCCACCGCACCTTTAGCGGGAGACTACCACGAGCAGTACTTC.

The rearrangement uses TRBV7-9 and TRBJ2-5; possible D gene TRBD1, 5 bases. There are 14 residues in the CDR3. CDR1 and CDR2 (germline): SEHNR, FQNEAQ (reference sequence). V was shortened by 1 base and J by 1 base, with 7 bases between the two germline ends. The CDR3 DNA is TGTGCCAGCAGCTTAGTGACAGTCCAAGAGACCCAGTACTTC. Its protein product is CASSLVTVQETQYF.

This clone has a handful of counts. The CDR3 region has the DNA TGTGCCAGCAGCTCACCGGGACTGGCCTACGAGCAGTACTTC. This gives the protein CASSSPGLAYEQYF. The genes are TRBV6-1 and TRBJ2-7; perhaps TRBD2 as D (6 bases). CDR3 length: 14 amino acids. V lost 6 bases and J 2 bases, leaving 14 bases between the germline ends. CDR1 and CDR2 from the germline V gene are MNHNS and SASEGT.

V and J are TRBV6-1 and TRBJ1-2; D is unresolved. The germline V gene has CDR1 MNHNS and CDR2 SASEGT. V lost 8 bases to trimming and J lost 0 bases, with 16 bases between them. CDR3 length equals 15 residues. Written as DNA, the CDR3 is TGTGCCAGCGTCCCCTCTCCCCTCTCTAACTATGGCTACACCTTC. Translated: CASVPSPLSNYGYTF.

The chain uses TRBV7-9 and TRBJ2-7; 7 bases align to TRBD2. Germline loops: CDR1 SEHNR, CDR2 FQNEAQ (reference sequence). The CDR3 sequence is 13 residues long. The junction had 4 bases not matched to a gene; V was cut back by 5 bases and J by 3 bases. DNA for the CDR3: TGTGCCAGCAGCCCACGGGACTACTACGAGCAGTACTTC. The encoded protein is CASSPRDYYEQYF.

V is TRBV28 and J is TRBJ2-1; possibly TRBD2 for D (6 bases). Germline CDR1 MDHEN, CDR2 SYDVKM. This CDR3 is built from 15 residues. V was cut by 4 bases and J by 4 bases, with 14 bases left in between. CDR3 protein: CASSSVPSVYNEQFF. The CDR3 DNA reads as TGTGCCAGCAGTTCCGTGCCTAGCGTGTACAATGAGCAGTTCTTC.

V usage is TRBV6-1 and J usage is TRBJ1-1; TRBD1 matches 8 bases. Per the germline V gene, CDR1 is MNHNS and CDR2 is SASEGT. Germline trimming cut 4 bases from V and 3 bases from J; bases unmatched to any gene: 4. The length of the CDR3 is 14 residues. The CDR3 bases are TGTGCCAGCAGTGCGACAGGGGCTTACACTGAAGCTTTCTTT. Translated, it gives CASSATGAYTEAFF.

J is TRBJ1-5 and V is TRBV4-1; TRBD1 matches at 11 bases. The germline CDR1 and CDR2 sequences are MGHRA and YSYEKL. Losses at the gene ends were 1 base for V and 6 bases for J; bases not matched to a gene: 5. The CDR3 contains 16 residues. CDR3 region: CASSQGTGGYGQPQHF. Written as DNA, the CDR3 is TGCGCCAGCAGCCAAGGGACAGGGGGCTATGGTCAGCCCCAGCATTTT.

For this clone: The junction does not match germline at one end; this may be a read error. The V gene is TRBV14, the J gene TRBJ2-4; no reliable D call. The CDR3 has 15 amino acids. Looked up from germline, CDR1 is SGHDN and CDR2 is FVKESK. The CDR3 spells CASSQDFTVKNSQYF. The CDR3 DNA follows: TGTGCCAGCAGCCAAGATTTTACAGTCAAAAACAGTCAGTACTTC.

The CDR3: CASGRLAGDEQYF. The CDR3 bases are TGTGCCAGCGGAAGACTAGCGGGAGACGAGCAGTACTTC. The rearrangement joins TRBV2 to TRBJ2-7; TRBD2 agrees at 12 bases. Trimming at V came to 8 bases and at J to 5 bases, leaving 4 bases not matched to a gene. This CDR3 has 13 residues. Germline V gene lookup returns CDR1 SNHLY and CDR2 FYNNEI.

The CDR3 here is CAWSVGVSRGPQHF. The CDR3, as DNA: TGTGCCTGGAGTGTGGGTGTCTCCCGAGGGCCCCAGCATTTT. This rearrangement joins TRBV30 to TRBJ1-5; no definite D call. With 0 bases removed from V and 9 bases from J, the gap between germline ends came to 15 bases. The CDR3 contains 14 residues. The germline CDR1 and CDR2 sequences are GTSNPN and SVGIG (reference sequence). Using reference TRBV30 and TRBJ1-5 for the parts outside the CDR3, the full variable domain is SQTIHQWPATLVQPVGSPLSLECTVEGTSNPNLYWYRQAAGRGLQLLFYSVGIGQISSEVPQNLSASRPQDRQFILSSKKLLLSDSGFYLCAWSVGVSRGPQHFGDGTRLSIL.

Turning to this clone: Sequence at one end of the junction differs from germline and may be a read error. The chain links TRBV4-1 to TRBJ2-3; 8 bases agree with TRBD2. Germline V gene sequence: CDR1 MGHRA, CDR2 YSYEKL. The CDR3 loop spans 17 amino acids. The DNA for the CDR3 is TGCGCCAGCAGACAAGATCGTACGGGGGGGCAGGCAGATACGCAGTATTTT. Residues: CASRQDRTGGQADTQYF.

The chain has TRBV29-1 and TRBJ2-1; 8 bases agree with TRBD1. Germline values: CDR1 SQVTM, CDR2 ANQGSEA. This CDR3 comprises 14 residues. The ends lost 7 bases at V and 6 bases at J; junction bases unmatched: 11. The CDR3: CSAAQGARINEQFF. CDR3 bases: TGCAGCGCTGCGCAGGGGGCTAGGATCAATGAGCAGTTCTTC.